What follows is one TCR beta chain and its context. The target antigen is unknown. TCRdb fed the 5' RACE reads into MiXCR, producing one record per CDR3 protein. The top ten clones hold about 3% of a sample with about 240,000 distinct CDR3 sequences, 10% to 13% of them seen once. The CDR3 consists of 15 residues. Germline V gene data show CDR1 as MNHNS and CDR2 as SASEGT. V was cut by 6 bases and J by 4 bases, with 15 bases left in between. The sample comes from a study of CD8 T cells in ankylosing spondylitis. Study outcomes and limitations: Clones linked with disease were CD8+ and fairly uncommon in the peripheral blood.

V and J are TRBV6-1 and TRBJ2-2; D is ambiguous. Material: blood, either unsorted or a sorted T cell fraction (not recorded which). This receptor was identified in a male donor with ankylosing spondylitis or in good health (not recorded which). CDR3 protein: CASSPLPDPTGELFF. The CDR3 DNA sequence: TGTGCCAGCAGCCCCCTTCCCGACCCCACCGGGGAGCTGTTTTTT.